The 29 T cell receptor beta chains below were found in one sample sequenced in a study of OX40 agonist ivuxolimab in advanced cancers. Generated by immunoSEQ multiplex PCR, the TCRdb table keeps only in-frame clones and is missing some. The table includes 60,000 to 85,000 clones, nearly 95% detected once. The sequencing here drew on CD4+ or CD8+ T cells sorted from blood, taken in a trial of the OX40 agonist ivuxolimab. Receptors originate from an adult with an advanced solid tumor such as melanoma, head and neck, liver or kidney cancer.

The V gene is TRBV5-1, the J gene TRBJ1-2; 8 bases are shared with TRBD1. In germline, CDR1 is SGHRS, CDR2 YFSETQ. The CDR3 has 13 residues. J was trimmed by 4 bases and V by 4 bases; bases with no gene match: 3. The CDR3 sequence is CASSAGGSYGYTF. CDR3 bases: TGCGCCAGCAGCGCAGGGGGCAGCTATGGCTACACCTTC.

This chain joins TRBV11-3 and TRBJ2-1, with 12 bases matching TRBD2. V was clipped by 5 bases and J by 4 bases; unmatched bases: 6. This CDR3 is 16 amino acids long. Germline assignment: CDR1 SGHNT and CDR2 YENEEA. The chain's CDR3 is CASSTRTSGMYNEQFF. The CDR3 DNA reads as TGTGCCAGCAGCACCAGGACTAGCGGGATGTACAATGAGCAGTTCTTC.

This clone appeared once. V usage is TRBV6-7 and J usage is TRBJ1-3; D unresolved. TRBV6-7 is given ORF status, its function remaining uncertain. The CDR3 covers 16 residues. V was clipped by 0 bases and J by 2 bases, with 11 bases between them. The CDR3 loop is CASSYSRAGPGNTIYF. CDR3 in DNA: TGTGCCAGCAGTTACTCGAGGGCGGGTCCTGGAAACACCATATATTTT.

This clone was detected only a few times. The chain employs TRBV7-8 and TRBJ1-2; 8 bases agree with TRBD1. The CDR3 extends over 14 amino acids. The germline V gene has CDR1 SGHVS and CDR2 FQNEAQ. Trimming removed 5 bases from V and 4 bases from J; junction bases left unmatched: 6. This chain's CDR3 is CASSAGQGGYGYTF. In DNA form, the CDR3 reads TGTGCCAGCAGCGCAGGACAGGGAGGCTATGGCTACACCTTC.

The chain joins TRBV7-3 to TRBJ2-3, with 7 bases matching TRBD2. This CDR3 is 15 amino acids long. With V trimmed by 5 bases and J by 6 bases, 11 bases remained unmatched. Germline lookup yields CDR1 SGHTA and CDR2 FQGTGA. As DNA, the CDR3 is TGTGCCAGCAGCACGGTCGGGGGAGGGCCTGATACGCAGTATTTT. This translates into CASSTVGGGPDTQYF. Looking up the rest from reference TRBV7-3 and TRBJ2-3 gives the full variable domain: GAGVSQTPSNKVTEKGKYVELRCDPISGHTALYWYRQSLGQGPEFLIYFQGTGAADDSGLPNDRFFAVRPEGSVSTLKIQRTERGDSAVYLCASSTVGGGPDTQYFGPGTRLTVL.

This clone was recorded once. V and J are TRBV27 and TRBJ1-4; 9 positions agree with TRBD1. The CDR3 spans 14 residues. Germline loops: CDR1 MNHEY, CDR2 SMNVEV (reference sequence). J gave up 11 bases and V 5 bases, and 9 bases lay outside the gene matches. The CDR3 bases are TGTGCCAGCAGTCCCGGACAGGGGATAGGTAAACTGTTTTTT. It specifies CASSPGQGIGKLFF.

V is TRBV19 and J is TRBJ1-1; tentative D call: TRBD1 (5 bases). The CDR3 is 16 amino acids. With 5 bases removed from V and 5 bases from J, the gap between germline ends came to 21 bases. Germline values: CDR1 LNHDA, CDR2 SQIVND (reference sequence). This CDR3 reads CASSPRGKGLITEAFF. CDR3 sequence (DNA): TGTGCCAGTAGTCCCCGGGGCAAGGGGCTAATAACTGAAGCTTTCTTT.

This clone was found once. The DNA of the CDR3 is TGTGCCAGCAGTTACATGTTTAGCGGGCTCTACAATGAGCAGTTCTTC. Translation gives CASSYMFSGLYNEQFF. V is TRBV6-5 and J is TRBJ2-1; 7 nucleotides match TRBD2. Germline CDR1 MNHEY, CDR2 SVGAGI. The CDR3 spans 16 residues. V dropped 2 bases and J dropped 3; count of bases not matched to a gene: 7.

The rearrangement uses TRBV19 and TRBJ1-1; D not certain. With 7 bases removed from V and 1 base from J, the gap between germline ends came to 13 bases. The CDR3 spans 14 residues. In germline, CDR1 is LNHDA, CDR2 SQIVND (reference sequence). CDR3 residues: CASTIGPTNTEAFF. For the CDR3, the DNA is TGTGCCAGTACTATCGGACCGACGAACACTGAAGCTTTCTTT.

Notes on this clone: The junction and the germline gene differ at one end; a read error may be behind it. The chain carries TRBV10-3 and TRBJ2-5, with 7 bases lining up with TRBD1. CDR1 ENHRY and CDR2 SYGVKD come from the germline V gene. The CDR3 extends over 17 amino acids. This chain's CDR3 is CAISEPEKTGNQETQYF. In nucleotides, the CDR3 is TGTGCCATCAGTGAGCCCGAGAAGACAGGGAACCAGGAGACCCAGTACTTC.

The V gene is TRBV6-5, the J gene TRBJ2-5; 12 bases are shared with TRBD2. The CDR3 has 14 residues. Per germline, CDR1 MNHEY and CDR2 SVGAGI. Unmatched junction bases numbered 8, after V lost 10 bases and J lost 5 bases. The CDR3 is CATLAGGRQETQYF. The CDR3 DNA reads TGTGCCACACTAGCGGGGGGCCGTCAGGAGACCCAGTACTTC.

J is TRBJ2-1 and V is TRBV27; D is undetermined. This CDR3 comprises 15 residues. V gave up 4 bases and J gave up 7 bases, with 17 bases separating them. Germline loops: CDR1 MNHEY, CDR2 SMNVEV (reference sequence). The CDR3 region is CASSYISYTANEQFF. DNA of the CDR3: TGTGCCAGCAGTTATATCAGTTATACCGCGAATGAGCAGTTCTTC.

This chain joins TRBV9 and TRBJ1-1; D is unclear. Looked up from germline, CDR1 is SGDLS and CDR2 is YYNGEE. V lost 0 bases and J 6 bases, leaving 12 bases between the germline ends. The CDR3 length is 14 residues. This CDR3 is CASSVGGNNAEAFF. The CDR3, as DNA: TGTGCCAGCAGCGTAGGAGGGAATAACGCTGAAGCTTTCTTT.

This sequence joins TRBV19 and TRBJ2-7, with D perhaps matching TRBD2 (7 bases). CDR3 length: 15 residues. CDR1 and CDR2 from the germline V gene are LNHDA and SQIVND (reference sequence). V lost 1 base, J lost 0 bases, and 10 bases lay in between. The CDR3 DNA sequence: TGTGCCAGTAGTATAGGGGGGGGCAGCTCCTACGAGCAGTACTTC. It specifies CASSIGGGSSYEQYF.

This clone appeared once. The chain combines TRBV27 with TRBJ2-7, with D tentatively TRBD2 (7 bases). Trimming took 2 bases from V and 3 from J, leaving 23 bases between them. CDR1 is MNHEY, CDR2 SMNVEV, per germline (reference sequence). CDR3 length equals 18 residues. The CDR3 is CASSLRGAMAGAFYEQYF. The CDR3 DNA is TGTGCCAGCAGTTTACGGGGGGCAATGGCGGGAGCTTTCTACGAGCAGTACTTC.

The chain couples TRBV27 to TRBJ2-7; D perhaps matches TRBD1 (6 bases). Germline CDR1 and CDR2: MNHEY and SMNVEV (reference sequence). CDR3 length equals 16 residues. Trimming pared 5 bases from V and 1 base from J, leaving 18 bases between. This chain's CDR3 is CASSPQPPGQSYEQYF. As DNA, the CDR3 is TGTGCCAGCAGTCCGCAACCTCCCGGACAGTCCTACGAGCAGTACTTC.

This clone is a singleton in its sample. Other DNA sequences from this sample encode an identical CDR3 as well. The chain has TRBV27 and TRBJ2-3; 10 nucleotides match TRBD2. V dropped 5 bases and J dropped 1; count of bases not matched to a gene: 3. The CDR3 totals 15 residues. Germline V gene data show CDR1 as MNHEY and CDR2 as SMNVEV (reference sequence). The CDR3 here is CASSLGTSGTDTQYF. The CDR3, as DNA: TGTGCCAGCAGTCTCGGGACTAGCGGCACAGATACGCAGTATTTT.

The chain links TRBV7-8 to TRBJ1-1; no definite D call. Germline CDR1 reads SGHVS; CDR2 reads FQNEAQ. V lost 5 bases and J 2 bases, leaving 15 bases between the germline ends. This CDR3 is 15 amino acids long. The CDR3 protein is CASSAGRNPNTEAFF. The CDR3 coding sequence is TGTGCCAGCAGCGCCGGGCGGAACCCAAACACTGAAGCTTTCTTT.

The chain has TRBV6-5 and TRBJ2-7; 15 positions match TRBD2. J was trimmed by 4 bases and V by 6 bases; bases with no gene match: 4. The CDR3 contains 15 residues. Germline loops: CDR1 MNHEY, CDR2 SVGAGI. This CDR3 reads CASSAGTSGRYEQYF. For the CDR3, the DNA is TGTGCCAGCAGCGCCGGGACTAGCGGGAGGTACGAGCAGTACTTC.

The V call is TRBV6-5, the J call TRBJ1-2, with D possibly TRBD1 on 6 matching bases. Per the germline V gene, CDR1 is MNHEY and CDR2 is SVGAGI. This CDR3 is built from 15 residues. With 2 bases removed from V and 7 bases from J, the gap between germline ends came to 17 bases. CDR3 loop: CASSYLPGELRGYTF. In DNA, the CDR3 is TGTGCCAGCAGTTACCTACCAGGGGAACTGCGTGGCTACACCTTC.

The rearrangement uses TRBV7-9 and TRBJ1-4; 9 bases align to TRBD1. The CDR3 length is 16 residues. Trimming at V came to 0 bases and at J to 8 bases, leaving 7 bases not matched to a gene. Germline loops: CDR1 SEHNR, CDR2 FQNEAQ (reference sequence). CDR3 nucleotides: TGTGCCAGCAGCTTAGCACAGGGGGCTATGAGAGAAAAACTGTTTTTT. Translated, it gives CASSLAQGAMREKLFF.

The V and J genes are TRBV4-1 and TRBJ2-7; D is unclear. Trimming stripped 2 bases from V and 3 bases from J, with 14 bases between. The CDR3 loop spans 15 amino acids. Germline V gene sequence: CDR1 MGHRA, CDR2 YSYEKL. CDR3 sequence (DNA): TGCGCCAGCAGCCAACAGGACCGACAAGACTACGAGCAGTACTTC. Translation gives CASSQQDRQDYEQYF.

The chain links TRBV6-5 to TRBJ1-2; TRBD1 is a possible D gene (6 bases). From germline, CDR1 is MNHEY and CDR2 SVGAGI. The CDR3 is 13 residues long. The V end was cut by 4 bases, the J end by 7 bases, with 13 bases between. The CDR3 DNA follows: TGTGCCAGCAGTTTCTCATCCAGGGGTGGCTACACCTTC. This sequence encodes CASSFSSRGGYTF.

This rearrangement joins TRBV19 to TRBJ2-5; D is ambiguous. Deletions cut 3 bases from V and 4 bases from J, with 9 bases between. Germline CDR1 and CDR2: LNHDA and SQIVND (reference sequence). This CDR3 is built from 13 residues. CDR3 coding DNA: TGTGCCAGTAGTATGGTTACAGCAGAGACCCAGTACTTC. The encoded protein is CASSMVTAETQYF. Full variable domain (missing parts from reference TRBV19 and TRBJ2-5): DGGITQSPKYLFRKEGQNVTLSCEQNLNHDAMYWYRQDPGQGLRLIYYSQIVNDFQKGDIAEGYSVSREKKESFPLTVTSAQKNPTAFYLCASSMVTAETQYFGPGTRLLVL.

This chain links TRBV6-5 with TRBJ1-5, with 7 bases fitting TRBD1. The CDR3 length is 14 residues. With V trimmed by 0 bases and J by 7 bases, 3 bases remained unmatched. CDR1 and CDR2 from the germline V gene are MNHEY and SVGAGI. This CDR3 reads CASSYSPGGQPQHF. As DNA, the CDR3 is TGTGCCAGCAGTTACTCGCCAGGGGGACAGCCCCAGCATTTT.

The chain recombines TRBV14 with TRBJ1-2, with D unclear. The CDR3 length is 14 residues. With 2 bases removed from V and 5 bases from J, the gap between germline ends came to 12 bases. Germline values: CDR1 SGHDN, CDR2 FVKESK. The CDR3 here is CASSQRVLPYGYTF. CDR3 DNA: TGTGCCAGCAGCCAACGGGTCCTTCCTTATGGCTACACCTTC.

The chain employs TRBV9 and TRBJ1-3; TRBD1 might be the D (6 bases). Trimming took off 4 bases at V and 4 bases at J, with 21 bases between the two ends. This CDR3 comprises 17 residues. The V gene's germline CDR1 is SGDLS and CDR2 YYNGEE. CDR3 protein: CASSSSRGTELGNTIYF. In DNA, the CDR3 is TGTGCCAGCAGCTCCTCAAGGGGGACGGAGCTCGGAAACACCATATATTTT.

The J gene is TRBJ2-7, the V gene TRBV6-5; 8 bases agree with TRBD1. J was trimmed by 3 bases and V by 6 bases; bases with no gene match: 7. The CDR3 spans 14 residues. CDR1 is MNHEY and CDR2 is SVGAGI in the germline V gene. As DNA, the CDR3 is TGTGCCAGCAGCGACAGGGGCCTCATCTACGAGCAGTACTTC. Protein: CASSDRGLIYEQYF.

The CDR3 spells CASTKRGGRTNEKLFF. CDR3 coding DNA: TGTGCCAGCACCAAACGGGGGGGCCGGACTAATGAAAAACTGTTTTTT. This sequence joins TRBV6-6 and TRBJ1-4; D is perhaps TRBD1 (6 bases). Trimming removed 7 bases at V and 2 bases at J, with 17 bases between. Germline V lookup: CDR1 MNHNY, CDR2 SVGAGI (reference sequence). This CDR3 contains 16 residues.